This T cell receptor (beta chain) was profiled in a study of blood T cell repertoires in COVID-19. Study in general: The United States, Italy and Spain were the sources of the acute and convalescent COVID-19 samples.

V lost 1 base to trimming and J lost 8 bases; unmatched junction nucleotides: 12. The germline V gene has CDR1 SEHNR and CDR2 FQNEAQ (reference sequence). This CDR3 has 16 residues. Cohorts were assigned according to the clinical history that participants reported. Cohort 3 recovery required two negative PCRs, clearance, or symptom resolution. Original analysis: Amplification of reference gene primers provided the estimated nucleated cell counts. Libraries were prepared by immunoSEQ multiplex PCR; TCRdb keeps only in-frame clonotypes and omits some of them. The V and J calls and the clone size are those of that table, but D and trimming were determined from the DNA. The profile shows approximately 230,000 clones, approximately 90% of them singletons. The count of this clone is one.

V usage is TRBV7-9 and J usage is TRBJ2-5, with 8 bases identical to TRBD1. The source material was PBMCs or T cells enriched from blood (not recorded which). The sequence came from a man aged 35-49 years who had recovered from COVID-19. CDR3 nucleotides: TGTGCCAGCAGCTTAGGGACAGGGATGGGCTTAGGCACCCAGTACTTC. This codes for CASSLGTGMGLGTQYF.